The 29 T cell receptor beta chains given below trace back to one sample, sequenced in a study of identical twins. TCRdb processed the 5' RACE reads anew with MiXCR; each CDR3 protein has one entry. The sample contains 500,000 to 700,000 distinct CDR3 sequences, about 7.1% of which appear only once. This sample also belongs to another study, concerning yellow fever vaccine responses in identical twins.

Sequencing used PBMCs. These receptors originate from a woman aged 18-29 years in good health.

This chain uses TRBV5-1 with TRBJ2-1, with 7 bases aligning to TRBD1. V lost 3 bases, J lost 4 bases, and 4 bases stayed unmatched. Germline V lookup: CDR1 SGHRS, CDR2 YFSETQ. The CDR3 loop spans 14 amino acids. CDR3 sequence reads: CASSSKDRYNEQFF. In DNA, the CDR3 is TGCGCCAGCAGCTCAAAGGACAGGTACAATGAGCAGTTCTTC.

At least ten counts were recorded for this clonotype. CDR3 amino acids: CASSSSGTGKEKLFF. The CDR3 DNA reads as TGTGCCAGCTCGTCATCGGGGACAGGGAAGGAAAAACTGTTTTTT. V is TRBV12-3 or TRBV12-4 and J is TRBJ1-4; 9 positions agree with TRBD1. The CDR3 spans 15 residues. V shed 8 bases, J shed 8 bases, and the junction held 12 bases outside the gene matches.

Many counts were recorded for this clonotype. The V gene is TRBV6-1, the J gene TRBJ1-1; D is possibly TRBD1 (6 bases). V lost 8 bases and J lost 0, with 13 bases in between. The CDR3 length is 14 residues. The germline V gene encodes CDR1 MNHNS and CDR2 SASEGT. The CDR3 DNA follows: TGTGCCAGCCGGAACAGGGAATTGAACACTGAAGCTTTCTTT. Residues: CASRNRELNTEAFF.

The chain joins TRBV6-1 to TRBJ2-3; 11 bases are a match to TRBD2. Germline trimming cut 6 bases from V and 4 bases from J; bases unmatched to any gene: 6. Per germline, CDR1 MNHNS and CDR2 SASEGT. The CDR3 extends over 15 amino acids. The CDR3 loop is CASSDTGLAADTQYF. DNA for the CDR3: TGTGCCAGCAGCGACACGGGACTAGCGGCAGATACGCAGTATTTT.

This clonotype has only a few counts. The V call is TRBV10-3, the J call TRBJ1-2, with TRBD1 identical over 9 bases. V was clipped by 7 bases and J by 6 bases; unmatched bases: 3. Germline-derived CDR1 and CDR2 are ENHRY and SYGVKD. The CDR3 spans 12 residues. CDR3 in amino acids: CAIKTGGDGYTF. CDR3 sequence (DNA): TGTGCCATCAAGACAGGGGGAGATGGCTACACCTTC.

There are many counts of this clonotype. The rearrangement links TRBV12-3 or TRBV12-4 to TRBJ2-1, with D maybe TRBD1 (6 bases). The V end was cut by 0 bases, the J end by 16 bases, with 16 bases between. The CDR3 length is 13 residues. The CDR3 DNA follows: TGTGCCAGCAGTTTAGCCCTACAGGGTTCAAGTTTCTTC. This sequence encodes CASSLALQGSSFF.

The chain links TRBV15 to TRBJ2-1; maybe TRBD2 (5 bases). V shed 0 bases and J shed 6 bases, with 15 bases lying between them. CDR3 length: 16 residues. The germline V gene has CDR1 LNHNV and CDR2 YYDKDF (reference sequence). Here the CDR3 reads CATSREGSIAGNEQFF. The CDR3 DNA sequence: TGTGCCACCAGCAGAGAGGGTTCCATCGCGGGCAATGAGCAGTTCTTC.

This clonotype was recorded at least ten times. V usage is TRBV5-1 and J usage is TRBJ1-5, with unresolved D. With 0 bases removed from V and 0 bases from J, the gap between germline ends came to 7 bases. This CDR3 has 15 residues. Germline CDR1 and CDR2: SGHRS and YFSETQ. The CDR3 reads CASSLDTDSNQPQHF. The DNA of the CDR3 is TGCGCCAGCAGCTTGGACACGGATAGCAATCAGCCCCAGCATTTT. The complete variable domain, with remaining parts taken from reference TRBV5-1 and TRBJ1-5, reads KAGVTQTPRYLIKTRGQQVTLSCSPISGHRSVSWYQQTPGQGLQFLFEYFSETQRNKGNFPGRFSGRQFSNSRSEMNVSTLELGDSALYLCASSLDTDSNQPQHFGDGTRLSIL.

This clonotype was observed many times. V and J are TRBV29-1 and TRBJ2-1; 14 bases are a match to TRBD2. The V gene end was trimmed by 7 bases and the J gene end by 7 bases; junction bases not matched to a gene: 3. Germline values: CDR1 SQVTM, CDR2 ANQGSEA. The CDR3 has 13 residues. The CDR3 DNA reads TGCAGCGCCCGACTAGCGGGAGGGAATGAGCAGTTCTTC. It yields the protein CSARLAGGNEQFF.

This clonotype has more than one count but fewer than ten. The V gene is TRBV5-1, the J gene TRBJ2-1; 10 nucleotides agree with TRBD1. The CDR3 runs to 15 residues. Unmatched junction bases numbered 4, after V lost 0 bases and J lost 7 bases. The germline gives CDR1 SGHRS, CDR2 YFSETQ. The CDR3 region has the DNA TGCGCCAGCAGCTTGGGACAGGGGGCTTCAAATGAGCAGTTCTTC. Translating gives CASSLGQGASNEQFF.

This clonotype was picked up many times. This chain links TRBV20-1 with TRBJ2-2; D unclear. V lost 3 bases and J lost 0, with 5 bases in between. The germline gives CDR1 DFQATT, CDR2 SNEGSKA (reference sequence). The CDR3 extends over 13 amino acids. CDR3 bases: TGCAGTGCTAGTCACTCGAACACCGGGGAGCTGTTTTTT. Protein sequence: CSASHSNTGELFF.

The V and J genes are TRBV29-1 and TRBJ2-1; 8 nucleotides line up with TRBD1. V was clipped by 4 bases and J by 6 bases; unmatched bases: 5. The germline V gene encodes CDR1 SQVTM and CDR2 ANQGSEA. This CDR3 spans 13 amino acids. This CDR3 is CSVGTGRRNEQFF. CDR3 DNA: TGCAGCGTTGGGACAGGGCGGCGCAATGAGCAGTTCTTC.

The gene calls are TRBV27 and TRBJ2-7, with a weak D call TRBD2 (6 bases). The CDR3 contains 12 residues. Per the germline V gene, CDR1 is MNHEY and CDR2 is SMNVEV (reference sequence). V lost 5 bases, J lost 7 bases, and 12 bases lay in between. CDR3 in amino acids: CASSTDRGEQYF. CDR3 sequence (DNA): TGTGCCAGCAGTACCGATCGGGGGGAGCAGTACTTC.

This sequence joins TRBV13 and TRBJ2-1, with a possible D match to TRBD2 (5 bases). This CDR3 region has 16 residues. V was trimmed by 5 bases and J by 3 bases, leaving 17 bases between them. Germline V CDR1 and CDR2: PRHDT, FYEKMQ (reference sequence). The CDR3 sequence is CASSLPGWGNYNEQFF. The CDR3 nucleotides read TGTGCCAGCAGCCTCCCGGGGTGGGGAAACTACAATGAGCAGTTCTTC.

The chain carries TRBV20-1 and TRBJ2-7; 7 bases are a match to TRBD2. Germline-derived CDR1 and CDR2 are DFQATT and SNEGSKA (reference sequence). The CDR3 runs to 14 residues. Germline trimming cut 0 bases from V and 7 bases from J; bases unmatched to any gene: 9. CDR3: CSARDGGRSWEQYF. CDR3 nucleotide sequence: TGCAGTGCTAGAGATGGCGGGAGATCATGGGAGCAGTACTTC.

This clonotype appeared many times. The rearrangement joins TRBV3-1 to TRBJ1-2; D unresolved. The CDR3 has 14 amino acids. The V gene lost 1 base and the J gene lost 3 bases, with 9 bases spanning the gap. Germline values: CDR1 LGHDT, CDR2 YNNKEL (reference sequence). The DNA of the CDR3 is TGTGCCAGCAGCCAAGTCCCCGGCGACTATGGCTACACCTTC. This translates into CASSQVPGDYGYTF. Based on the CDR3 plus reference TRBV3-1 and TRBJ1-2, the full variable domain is DTAVSQTPKYLVTQMGNDKSIKCEQNLGHDTMYWYKQDSKKFLKIMFSYNNKELIINETVPNRFSPKSPDKAHLNLHINSLELGDSAVYFCASSQVPGDYGYTFGSGTRLTVV.

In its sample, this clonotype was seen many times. The CDR3 loop is CSAREMIREREQFF. The CDR3 nucleotides are TGCAGTGCTAGAGAAATGATAAGGGAAAGGGAGCAGTTCTTC. This chain connects TRBV20-1 to TRBJ2-1, with no clear D. With 0 bases removed from V and 10 bases from J, the gap between germline ends came to 16 bases. Germline V gene data show CDR1 as DFQATT and CDR2 as SNEGSKA (reference sequence). This CDR3 spans 14 amino acids.

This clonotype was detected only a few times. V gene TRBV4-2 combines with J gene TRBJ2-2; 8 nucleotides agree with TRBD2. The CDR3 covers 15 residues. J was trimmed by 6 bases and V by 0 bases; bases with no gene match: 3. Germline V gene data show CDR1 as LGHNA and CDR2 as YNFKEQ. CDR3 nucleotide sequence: TGTGCCAGCAGCCAAGATAGGGGACTAGCCGGGGAGCTGTTTTTT. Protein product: CASSQDRGLAGELFF.

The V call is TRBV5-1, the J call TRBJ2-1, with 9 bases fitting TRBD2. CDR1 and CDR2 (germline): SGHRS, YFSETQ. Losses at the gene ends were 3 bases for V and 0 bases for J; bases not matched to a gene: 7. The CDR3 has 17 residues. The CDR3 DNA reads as TGCGCCAGCAGCTCCCATAGCGGGAGTGTCTCCTACAATGAGCAGTTCTTC. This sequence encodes CASSSHSGSVSYNEQFF.

CDR3: CSAGAATIFPLHF. CDR3 nucleotide sequence: TGCAGTGCCGGGGCCGCCACAATTTTCCCCCTCCACTTT. This rearrangement joins TRBV20-1 to TRBJ1-6, with a tentative D call TRBD1 (5 bases). The V gene lost 6 bases and the J gene lost 13 bases, with 19 bases spanning the gap. Germline CDR1 DFQATT, CDR2 SNEGSKA (reference sequence). This CDR3 spans 13 amino acids.

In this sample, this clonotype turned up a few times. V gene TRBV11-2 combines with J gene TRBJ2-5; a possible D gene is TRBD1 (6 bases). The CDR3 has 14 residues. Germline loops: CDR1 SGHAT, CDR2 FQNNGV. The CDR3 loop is CAIDRTNFPKTQYF. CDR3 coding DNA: TGTGCAATTGACAGGACAAACTTTCCGAAGACCCAGTACTTC.

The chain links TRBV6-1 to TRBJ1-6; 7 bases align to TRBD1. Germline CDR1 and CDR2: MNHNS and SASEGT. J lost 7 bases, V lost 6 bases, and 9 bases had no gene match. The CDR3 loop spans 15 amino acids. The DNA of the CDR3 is TGTGCCAGCAGCGGGGAGACAGGGAAAAATTCACCCCTCCACTTT. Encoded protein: CASSGETGKNSPLHF.

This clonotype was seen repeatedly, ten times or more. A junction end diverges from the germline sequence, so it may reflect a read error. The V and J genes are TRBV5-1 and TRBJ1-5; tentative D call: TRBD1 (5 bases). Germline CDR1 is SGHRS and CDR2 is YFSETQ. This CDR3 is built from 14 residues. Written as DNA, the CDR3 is TGTGCCAGCAGCTTGGGGGGGAGCAATCAGCCCCAGCATTTT. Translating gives CASSLGGSNQPQHF.

The CDR3 is CASRSTSRLGDTQYF. The CDR3 bases are TGTGCCAGCAGGTCGACTAGCCGGTTGGGGGATACGCAGTATTTT. V is TRBV6-1 and J is TRBJ2-3, with 7 bases identical to TRBD2. CDR1 is MNHNS, CDR2 SASEGT, per germline. V was pared by 6 bases and J by 6 bases, with 12 bases of the junction left unmatched. The CDR3 has 15 amino acids.

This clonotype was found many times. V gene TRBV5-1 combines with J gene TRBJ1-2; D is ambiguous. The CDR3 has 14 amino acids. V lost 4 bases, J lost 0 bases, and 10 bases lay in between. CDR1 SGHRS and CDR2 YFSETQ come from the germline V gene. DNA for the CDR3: TGCGCCAGCAGCCTCTCGACTGCTAACTATGGCTACACCTTC. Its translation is CASSLSTANYGYTF.

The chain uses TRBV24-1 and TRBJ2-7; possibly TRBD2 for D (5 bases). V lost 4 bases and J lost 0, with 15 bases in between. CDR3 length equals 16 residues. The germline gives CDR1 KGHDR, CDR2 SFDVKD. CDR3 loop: CATSDVGNSPSYEQYF. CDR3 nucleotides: TGTGCCACCAGTGACGTCGGGAACTCGCCCTCCTACGAGCAGTACTTC.

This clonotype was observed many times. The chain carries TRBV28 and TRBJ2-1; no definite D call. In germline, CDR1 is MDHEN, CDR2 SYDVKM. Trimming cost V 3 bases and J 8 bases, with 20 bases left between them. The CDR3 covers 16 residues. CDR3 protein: CASSFSPPVSLDEQFF. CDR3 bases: TGTGCCAGCAGTTTCTCACCCCCAGTTAGCTTGGATGAGCAGTTCTTC.

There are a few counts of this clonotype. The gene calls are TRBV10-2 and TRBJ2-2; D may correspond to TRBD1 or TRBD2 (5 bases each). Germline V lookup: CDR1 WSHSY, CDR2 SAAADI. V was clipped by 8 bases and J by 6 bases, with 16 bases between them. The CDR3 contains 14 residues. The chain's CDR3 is CASLGTWSSGELFF. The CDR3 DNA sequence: TGCGCCAGCCTAGGGACGTGGAGTTCCGGGGAGCTGTTTTTT.

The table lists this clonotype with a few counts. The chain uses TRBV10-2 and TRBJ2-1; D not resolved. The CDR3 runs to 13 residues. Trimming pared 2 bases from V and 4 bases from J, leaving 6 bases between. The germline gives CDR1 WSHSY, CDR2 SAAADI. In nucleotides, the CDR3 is TGCGCCAGCAGTGAGGGCTTATACAATGAGCAGTTCTTC. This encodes CASSEGLYNEQFF.